The clone carrying this T cell receptor beta chain occurred a few times. In germline, CDR1 is SGHRS, CDR2 YFSETQ. Trimming at V came to 0 bases and at J to 4 bases, leaving 7 bases not matched to a gene. This CDR3 comprises 16 residues. The data were taken from a study of early T cells in non-severe SARS-CoV-2 infection. TCRdb reanalysed the 5' RACE reads using MiXCR and keeps one entry per CDR3 protein. The sample lists about 110,000 distinct CDR3 sequences; roughly 12% were seen once. The specimen was whole blood, collected at baseline. The chain recombines TRBV5-1 with TRBJ2-1; 7 bases fit TRBD2. This TCR was recovered from an adult who was a healthcare worker with PCR-confirmed SARS-CoV-2 infection or an uninfected control (not recorded which). This CDR3 reads CASSLERLALYNEQFF. The CDR3 nucleotides read TGCGCCAGCAGCTTGGAAAGACTAGCACTATACAATGAGCAGTTCTTC.